The next 2 T cell receptor beta chains were all read from a single sample in a study of cytomegalovirus exposure and HLA in healthy donors. Primers included in the PCR were 60 Vbeta and 13 Jbeta primers. The method was immunoSEQ multiplex PCR; TCRdb's version includes in-frame clones alone and lacks a portion of them. The specimen's table records around 100,000 clones. Sample: PBMCs. The receptors come from a man aged 30 to 39 in good health and CMV-seronegative.

The chain combines TRBV10-3 with TRBJ2-5; possibly TRBD1 for D (6 bases). The J call may be faulty, since TRBJ2-7 better matches the DNA end. CDR1 is ENHRY and CDR2 is SYGVKD in the germline V gene. This CDR3 has 14 residues. The CDR3 protein is CAISFDRTTYEQYF. The CDR3 DNA sequence: TGTGCCATCAGTTTCGACAGGACCACCTACGAGCAGTACTTC.

As for this clone: The sample carries other DNA sequences with the same CDR3. This sequence joins TRBV4-1 and TRBJ2-7; 8 bases align to TRBD1. CDR1 is MGHRA, CDR2 YSYEKL, per germline. The CDR3 is made up of 16 amino acids. V shed 5 bases, J shed 6 bases, and the junction held 15 bases outside the gene matches. This chain's CDR3 is CASSSPGRGQGGEQYF. CDR3 DNA sequence: TGCGCCAGCAGCTCTCCCGGCAGGGGGCAAGGAGGCGAGCAGTACTTC.